Listed below are T cell receptor beta chains from one sample, sequenced in a study of somatic mutations in cytotoxic T cells in rheumatoid arthritis. This table comes from immunoSEQ multiplex PCR, and its TCRdb copy is limited to in-frame clones, with some not included. The profile shows fewer than 30,000 clones, 82% of them singletons. Sequenced input: CD8+ T cells sorted from blood. The receptors were sampled from a middle-aged man in good health. CDR3s include the opening cysteine and the closing phenylalanine or tryptophan. Each record gives: clone size, V gene, D gene, J gene, CDR3 protein, CDR3 DNA. D genes are given only for firm matches. Rows may omit the clone size; those that give it use once, few, many or a size class.

.	TRBV7-9	TRBD2	TRBJ2-1	CASSEGLAVYNEQFF	TGTGCCAGCAGCGAGGGACTAGCGGTCTACAATGAGCAGTTCTTC
.	TRBV6-1	.	TRBJ1-1	CASSEAYLEAFF	TGTGCCAGCAGTGAAGCGTACCTCGAAGCTTTCTTT
.	TRBV5-6	TRBD1	TRBJ2-1	CASSFRDRSPNEQFF	TGTGCCAGCAGCTTCCGGGACAGGAGTCCTAATGAGCAGTTCTTC
.	TRBV6-1	TRBD2	TRBJ2-7	CASSEPVAGGYEQYF	TGTGCCAGCAGTGAACCGGTAGCGGGAGGGTACGAGCAGTACTTC
.	TRBV7-9	.	TRBJ1-1	CASSSPPGGWETEAFF	TGTGCCAGCAGCTCTCCCCCGGGAGGGTGGGAGACTGAAGCTTTCTTT
.	TRBV9	.	TRBJ2-7	CASSVGQGDEQYF	TGTGCCAGCAGCGTAGGGCAGGGAGACGAGCAGTACTTC
.	TRBV6-1	.	TRBJ2-5	CASSGGGQALQETQYF	TGTGCCAGCAGTGGGGGAGGACAGGCCCTCCAAGAGACCCAGTACTTC
.	TRBV4-1	.	TRBJ1-1	CASSHPTANTEAFF	TGCGCCAGCAGCCACCCCACCGCTAACACTGAAGCTTTCTTT
.	TRBV13	.	TRBJ1-4	CASSLTREGANEKLFF	TGTGCCAGCAGCTTAACGCGGGAAGGAGCTAATGAAAAACTGTTTTTT
.	TRBV25-1	.	TRBJ1-2	CASSENRDGYTF	TGTGCCAGCAGTGAAAATCGGGATGGCTACACCTTC
.	TRBV29-1	.	TRBJ1-3	CSVGKGVGGNTIYF	TGCAGCGTTGGCAAGGGGGTCGGTGGAAACACCATATATTTT
.	TRBV13	.	TRBJ2-3	CASSVASDTQYF	TGTGCCAGCAGCGTAGCGTCAGATACGCAGTATTTT
.	TRBV7-9	.	TRBJ1-1	CASSLNRKNTEAFF	TGTGCCAGCAGCTTAAACCGCAAGAACACTGAAGCTTTCTTT
.	TRBV9	.	TRBJ2-5	CASSAGRPQETQYF	TGTGCCAGCAGCGCGGGACGGCCCCAAGAGACCCAGTACTTC
.	TRBV19	.	TRBJ2-2	CASSFPMTGELFF	TGTGCCAGTAGTTTCCCTATGACCGGGGAGCTGTTTTTT
.	TRBV13	TRBD1	TRBJ2-2	CASSEGGGTGELFF	TGTGCCAGCAGCGAAGGGGGCGGCACCGGGGAGCTGTTTTTT
.	TRBV7-8	.	TRBJ2-7	CASSSALYEQYF	TGTGCCAGCAGCTCCGCGCTCTACGAGCAGTACTTC
.	TRBV27	TRBD2	TRBJ2-7	CASKVGAGRYYEQYF	TGTGCCAGCAAGGTTGGAGCGGGACGCTACTACGAGCAGTACTTC
.	TRBV30	.	TRBJ2-4	CAWSVGGSLAKNIQYF	TGTGCCTGGAGTGTTGGAGGATCTCTAGCCAAAAACATTCAGTACTTC
.	TRBV7-6	.	TRBJ2-1	CASSLDSVAYNEQFF	TGTGCCAGCAGCTTAGATTCAGTGGCCTACAATGAGCAGTTCTTC
.	TRBV5-5	.	TRBJ1-1	CASSLSSNTEAFF	TGTGCCAGCAGCTTGAGCTCAAACACTGAAGCTTTCTTT
.	TRBV5-4	.	TRBJ2-7	CASSSDWGDEQYF	TGTGCCAGCAGCTCCGACTGGGGGGACGAGCAGTACTTC
few	TRBV7-9	.	TRBJ2-7	CASSATSRDHEQYF	TGTGCCAGCAGCGCTACCAGCAGGGACCACGAGCAGTACTTC
.	TRBV9	.	TRBJ2-2	CASSVGMNTGELFF	TGTGCCAGCAGCGTAGGGATGAACACCGGGGAGCTGTTTTTT
.	TRBV28	.	TRBJ1-1	CASSFSRDTEAFF	TGTGCCAGCAGTTTTAGCAGGGACACTGAAGCTTTCTTT
.	TRBV29-1	TRBD1	TRBJ2-7	CSAADRETYEQYF	TGCAGCGCCGCGGACAGGGAGACCTACGAGCAGTACTTC
.	TRBV2	.	TRBJ1-5	CASSEVAGVLSNQPQHF	TGTGCCAGCAGTGAAGTTGCTGGCGTTCTTAGCAATCAGCCCCAGCATTTT
.	TRBV7-9	.	TRBJ2-1	CASSPEVGAYRNEQFF	TGTGCCAGCAGCCCAGAGGTGGGGGCGTATCGAAATGAGCAGTTCTTC
few	TRBV7-2	TRBD2	TRBJ2-7	CASSRGLASEQYF	TGTGCCAGCAGCCGGGGACTAGCGAGCGAGCAGTACTTC
.	TRBV5-1	.	TRBJ2-2	CASSFYRVNTGELFF	TGCGCCAGCAGCTTCTACAGGGTAAACACCGGGGAGCTGTTTTTT
.	TRBV4-1	.	TRBJ2-7	CASSLVRDLNYEQYF	TGCGCCAGCAGCCTTGTCCGGGACTTAAACTACGAGCAGTACTTC
.	TRBV5-6	.	TRBJ1-5	CASSSARGRGRSQHF	TGTGCCAGCAGCTCAGCTAGGGGCAGAGGCCGGTCCCAGCATTTT
.	TRBV4-1	TRBD2	TRBJ2-5	CASSPRTSGRAWQETQYF	TGCGCCAGCAGCCCCAGGACTAGCGGGAGGGCTTGGCAAGAGACCCAGTACTTC
few	TRBV6-6	.	TRBJ2-1	CASSRPYNEQFF	TGTGCCAGCAGTCGCCCCTACAATGAGCAGTTCTTC
.	TRBV7-6	TRBD2	TRBJ2-7	CASSANSGSSSYEQYF	TGTGCCAGCAGCGCCAATAGCGGGAGCAGCTCCTACGAGCAGTACTTC
.	TRBV5-6	TRBD2	TRBJ2-5	CASSSGLAGLQETQYF	TGTGCCAGCAGCTCGGGACTAGCGGGGCTCCAAGAGACCCAGTACTTC
few	TRBV10-2	.	TRBJ2-7	CASSHNQFSASYNYEQYF	TGCGCCAGCAGTCACAATCAGTTTTCGGCCAGCTACAACTACGAGCAGTACTTC
.	TRBV5-6	.	TRBJ1-1	CASSSMNEGRDEAFF	TGTGCCAGCAGCTCCATGAATGAGGGAAGAGATGAAGCTTTCTTT
.	TRBV5-4	TRBD1	TRBJ1-2	CASSWKRETGDGYTF	TGTGCCAGCAGTTGGAAACGTGAGACAGGGGATGGCTACACCTTC
.	TRBV4-2	.	TRBJ2-2	CASSHGLYTGELFF	TGTGCCAGCAGCCATGGACTATACACCGGGGAGCTGTTTTTT
.	TRBV19	TRBD2	TRBJ2-7	CASSIVLAGAWQTYEQYF	TGTGCCAGTAGTATAGTCCTAGCGGGAGCTTGGCAAACCTACGAGCAGTACTTC
once	TRBV6-6	.	TRBJ1-1	CATTFTGRFDFF	TGTGCCACCACGTTCACAGGGAGATTTGATTTCTTT
.	TRBV4-2	.	TRBJ2-3	CASQGPGTSTDTQYF	TGTGCCAGCCAAGGGCCTGGGACTAGCACAGATACGCAGTATTTT
.	TRBV20-1	.	TRBJ1-1	CSAPEGPEAFF	TGCAGTGCCCCAGAGGGGCCGGAAGCTTTCTTT
.	TRBV2	.	TRBJ1-2	CARTQGSNYGYTF	TGTGCCAGGACACAGGGATCAAACTATGGCTACACCTTC
.	TRBV7-9	.	TRBJ1-5	CASSLGESNQPQHF	TGTGCCAGCAGCCTTGGGGAGAGCAATCAGCCCCAGCATTTT
.	TRBV2	.	TRBJ2-2	CASRTGTSNTGELFF	TGTGCCAGCAGAACCGGGACTTCAAACACCGGGGAGCTGTTTTTT
.	TRBV6-6	.	TRBJ2-7	CASGGRDEQYF	TGTGCCAGCGGGGGCAGGGACGAGCAGTACTTC
.	TRBV19	TRBD1	TRBJ2-1	CARNGDRGSRVPQARFF	TGTGCCAGAAACGGGGACAGGGGATCGCGGGTACCCCAAGCACGGTTCTTC